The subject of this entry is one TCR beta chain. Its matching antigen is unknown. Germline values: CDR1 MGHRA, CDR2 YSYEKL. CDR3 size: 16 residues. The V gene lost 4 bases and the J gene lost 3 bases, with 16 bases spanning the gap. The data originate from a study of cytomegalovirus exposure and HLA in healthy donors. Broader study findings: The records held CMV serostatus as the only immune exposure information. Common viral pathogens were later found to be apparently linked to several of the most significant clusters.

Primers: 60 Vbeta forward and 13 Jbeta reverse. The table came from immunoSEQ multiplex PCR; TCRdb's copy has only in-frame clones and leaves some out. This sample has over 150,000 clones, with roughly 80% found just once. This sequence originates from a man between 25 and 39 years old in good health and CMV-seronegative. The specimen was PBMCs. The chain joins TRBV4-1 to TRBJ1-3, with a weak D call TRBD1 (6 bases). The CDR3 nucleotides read TGCGCCAGCAGCCCAACGCAGGGGCTTGGTGGAAACACCATATATTTT. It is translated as CASSPTQGLGGNTIYF.